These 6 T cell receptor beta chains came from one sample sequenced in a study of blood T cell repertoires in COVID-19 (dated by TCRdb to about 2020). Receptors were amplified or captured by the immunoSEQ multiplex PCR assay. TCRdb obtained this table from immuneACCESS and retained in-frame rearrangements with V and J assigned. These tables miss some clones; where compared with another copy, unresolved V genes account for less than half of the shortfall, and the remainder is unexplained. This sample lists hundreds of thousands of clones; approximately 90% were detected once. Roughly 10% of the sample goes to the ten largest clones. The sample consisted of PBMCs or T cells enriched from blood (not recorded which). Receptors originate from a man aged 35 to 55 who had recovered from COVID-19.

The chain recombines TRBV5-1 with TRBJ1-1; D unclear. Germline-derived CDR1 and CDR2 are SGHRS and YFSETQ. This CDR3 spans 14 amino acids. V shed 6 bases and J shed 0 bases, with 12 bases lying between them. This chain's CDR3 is CASTDGGLNTEAFF. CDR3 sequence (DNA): TGCGCCAGCACCGATGGAGGTCTGAACACTGAAGCTTTCTTT. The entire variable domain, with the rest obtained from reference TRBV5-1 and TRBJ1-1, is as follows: KAGVTQTPRYLIKTRGQQVTLSCSPISGHRSVSWYQQTPGQGLQFLFEYFSETQRNKGNFPGRFSGRQFSNSRSEMNVSTLELGDSALYLCASTDGGLNTEAFFGQGTRLTVV.

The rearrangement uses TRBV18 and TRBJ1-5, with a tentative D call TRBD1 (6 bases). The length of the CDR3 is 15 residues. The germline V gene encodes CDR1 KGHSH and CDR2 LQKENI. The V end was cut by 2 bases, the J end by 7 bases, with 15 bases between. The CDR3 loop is CASSPTGQGEQPQHF. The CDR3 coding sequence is TGTGCCAGCTCACCAACAGGGCAGGGAGAGCAGCCCCAGCATTTT.

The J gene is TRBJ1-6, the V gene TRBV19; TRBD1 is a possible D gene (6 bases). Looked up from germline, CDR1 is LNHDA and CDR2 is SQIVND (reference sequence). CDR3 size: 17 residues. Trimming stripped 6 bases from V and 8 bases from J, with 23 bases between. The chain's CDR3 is CASRPFGGAAVDSPLHF. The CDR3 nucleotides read TGTGCCAGTAGACCCTTCGGGGGGGCGGCCGTTGATTCACCCCTCCACTTT.

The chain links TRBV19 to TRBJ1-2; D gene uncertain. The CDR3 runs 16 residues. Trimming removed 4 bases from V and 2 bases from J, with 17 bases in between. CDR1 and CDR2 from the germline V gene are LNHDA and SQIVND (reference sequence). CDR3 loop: CASSTPPAVSNYGYTF. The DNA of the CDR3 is TGTGCCAGTAGTACCCCCCCGGCAGTTAGCAACTATGGCTACACCTTC. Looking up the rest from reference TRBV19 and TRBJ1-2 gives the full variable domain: DGGITQSPKYLFRKEGQNVTLSCEQNLNHDAMYWYRQDPGQGLRLIYYSQIVNDFQKGDIAEGYSVSREKKESFPLTVTSAQKNPTAFYLCASSTPPAVSNYGYTFGSGTRLTVV.

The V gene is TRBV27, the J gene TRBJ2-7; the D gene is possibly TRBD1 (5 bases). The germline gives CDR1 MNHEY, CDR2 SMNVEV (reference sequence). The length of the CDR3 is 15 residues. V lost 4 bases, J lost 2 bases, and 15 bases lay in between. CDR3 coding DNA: TGTGCCAGCAGTTCTGCGCAGGACAATCCCTACGAGCAGTACTTC. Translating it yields CASSSAQDNPYEQYF.

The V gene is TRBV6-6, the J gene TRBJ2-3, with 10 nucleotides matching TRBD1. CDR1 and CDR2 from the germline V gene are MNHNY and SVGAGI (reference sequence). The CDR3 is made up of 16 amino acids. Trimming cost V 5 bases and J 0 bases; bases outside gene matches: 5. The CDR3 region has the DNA TGTGCCAGCAGTCGACGGACAGGGGGTAGCACAGATACGCAGTATTTT. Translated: CASSRRTGGSTDTQYF.